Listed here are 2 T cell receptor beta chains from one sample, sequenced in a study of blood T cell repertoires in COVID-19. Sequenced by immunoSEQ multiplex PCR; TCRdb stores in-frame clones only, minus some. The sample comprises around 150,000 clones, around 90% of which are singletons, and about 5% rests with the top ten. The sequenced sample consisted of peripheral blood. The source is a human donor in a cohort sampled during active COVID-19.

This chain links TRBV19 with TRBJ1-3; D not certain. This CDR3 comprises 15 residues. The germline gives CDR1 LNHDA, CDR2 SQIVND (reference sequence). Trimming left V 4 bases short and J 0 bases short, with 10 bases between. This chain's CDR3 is CASSSQASSGNTIYF. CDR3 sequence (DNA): TGTGCCAGTAGTAGCCAGGCCAGCTCTGGAAACACCATATATTTT.

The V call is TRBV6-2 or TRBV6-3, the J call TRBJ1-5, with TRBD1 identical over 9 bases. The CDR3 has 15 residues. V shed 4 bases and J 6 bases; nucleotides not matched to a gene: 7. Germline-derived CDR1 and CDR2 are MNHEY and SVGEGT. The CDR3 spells CASSSMGQGVQPQHF. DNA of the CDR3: TGTGCCAGCAGTTCCATGGGACAGGGCGTTCAGCCCCAGCATTTT.